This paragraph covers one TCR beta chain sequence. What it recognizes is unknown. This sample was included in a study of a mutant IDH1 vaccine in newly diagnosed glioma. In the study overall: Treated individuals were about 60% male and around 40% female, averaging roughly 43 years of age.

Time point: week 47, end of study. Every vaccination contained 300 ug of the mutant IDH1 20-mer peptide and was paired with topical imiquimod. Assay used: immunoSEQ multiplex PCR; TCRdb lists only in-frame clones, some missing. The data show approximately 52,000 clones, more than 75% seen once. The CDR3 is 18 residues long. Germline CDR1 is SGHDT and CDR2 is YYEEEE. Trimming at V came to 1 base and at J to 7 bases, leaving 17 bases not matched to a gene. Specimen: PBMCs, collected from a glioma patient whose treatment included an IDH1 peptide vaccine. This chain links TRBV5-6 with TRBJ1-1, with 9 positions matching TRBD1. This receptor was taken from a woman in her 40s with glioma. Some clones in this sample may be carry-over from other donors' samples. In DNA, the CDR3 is TGTGCCAGCAGCTTGAAGTCTCATTGGGACAGGGTAAGGAATGAAGCTTTCTTT. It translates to CASSLKSHWDRVRNEAFF.